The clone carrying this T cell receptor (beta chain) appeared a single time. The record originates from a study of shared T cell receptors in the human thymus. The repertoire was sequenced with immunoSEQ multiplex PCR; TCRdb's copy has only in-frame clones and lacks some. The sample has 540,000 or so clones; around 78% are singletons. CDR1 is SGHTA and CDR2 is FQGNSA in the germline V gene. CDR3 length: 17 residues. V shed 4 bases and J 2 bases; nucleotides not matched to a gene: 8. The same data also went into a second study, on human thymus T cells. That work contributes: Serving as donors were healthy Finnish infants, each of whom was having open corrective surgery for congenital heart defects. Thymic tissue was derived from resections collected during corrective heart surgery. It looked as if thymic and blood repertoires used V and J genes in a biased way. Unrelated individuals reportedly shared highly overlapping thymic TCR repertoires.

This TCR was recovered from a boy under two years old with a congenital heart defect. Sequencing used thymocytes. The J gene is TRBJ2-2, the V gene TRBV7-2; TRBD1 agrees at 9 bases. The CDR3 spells CASSSGTGTRNTGELFF. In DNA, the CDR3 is TGTGCCAGCAGCTCCGGGACAGGGACCAGAAACACCGGGGAGCTGTTTTTT.